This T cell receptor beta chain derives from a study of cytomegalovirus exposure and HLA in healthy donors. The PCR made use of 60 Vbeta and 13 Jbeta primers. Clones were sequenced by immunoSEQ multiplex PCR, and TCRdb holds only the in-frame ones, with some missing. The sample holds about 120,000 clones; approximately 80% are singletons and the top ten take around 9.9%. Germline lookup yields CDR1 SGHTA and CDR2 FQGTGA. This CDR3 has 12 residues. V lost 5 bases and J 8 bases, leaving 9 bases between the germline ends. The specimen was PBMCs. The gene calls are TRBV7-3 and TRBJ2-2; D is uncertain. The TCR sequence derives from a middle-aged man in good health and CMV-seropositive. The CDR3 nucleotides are TGTGCCAGCAGCCTTGGTGCGGGGGAGCTGTTTTTT. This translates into CASSLGAGELFF.